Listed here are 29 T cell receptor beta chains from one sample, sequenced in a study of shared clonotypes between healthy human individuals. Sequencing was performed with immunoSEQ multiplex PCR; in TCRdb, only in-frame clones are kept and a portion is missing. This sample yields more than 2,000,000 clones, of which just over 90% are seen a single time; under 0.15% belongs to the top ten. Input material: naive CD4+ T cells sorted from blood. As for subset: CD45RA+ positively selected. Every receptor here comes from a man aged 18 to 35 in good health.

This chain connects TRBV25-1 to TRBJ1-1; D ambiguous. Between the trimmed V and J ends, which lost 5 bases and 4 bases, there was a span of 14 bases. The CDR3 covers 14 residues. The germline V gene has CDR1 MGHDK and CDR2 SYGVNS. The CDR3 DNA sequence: TGTGCCAGCAGTAGAACCGGGAAGTCCACTGAAGCTTTCTTT. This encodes CASSRTGKSTEAFF.

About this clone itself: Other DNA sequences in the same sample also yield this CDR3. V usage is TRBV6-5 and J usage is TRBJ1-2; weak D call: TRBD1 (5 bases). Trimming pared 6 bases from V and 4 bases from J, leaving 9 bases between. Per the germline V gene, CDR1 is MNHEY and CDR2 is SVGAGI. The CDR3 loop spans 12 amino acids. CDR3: CASSIDSYGYTF. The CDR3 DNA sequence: TGTGCCAGCAGCATAGACAGCTATGGCTACACCTTC.

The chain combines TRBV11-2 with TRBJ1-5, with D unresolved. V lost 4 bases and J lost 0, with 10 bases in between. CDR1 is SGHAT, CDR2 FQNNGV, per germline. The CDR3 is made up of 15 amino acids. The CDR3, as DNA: TGTGCCAGCAGCTCGGGCCTTTTTAGCAATCAGCCCCAGCATTTT. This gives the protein CASSSGLFSNQPQHF.

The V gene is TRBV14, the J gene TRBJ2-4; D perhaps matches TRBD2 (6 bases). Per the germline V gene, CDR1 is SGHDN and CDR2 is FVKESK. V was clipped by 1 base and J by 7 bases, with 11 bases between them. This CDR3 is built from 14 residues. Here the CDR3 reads CASSQALGRNIQYF. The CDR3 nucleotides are TGTGCCAGCAGCCAAGCCCTAGGGAGGAACATTCAGTACTTC.

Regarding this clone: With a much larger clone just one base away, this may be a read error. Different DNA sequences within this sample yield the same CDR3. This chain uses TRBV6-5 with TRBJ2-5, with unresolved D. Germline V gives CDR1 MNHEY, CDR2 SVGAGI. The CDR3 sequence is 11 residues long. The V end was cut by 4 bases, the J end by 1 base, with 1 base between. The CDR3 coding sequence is TGTGCCAGCAGTTCCCAAGAGACCCAGTACTTC. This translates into CASSSQETQYF.

CDR3 sequence reads: CASIEPGQGNQPQHF. The DNA for the CDR3 is TGTGCCAGCATTGAACCGGGACAGGGGAATCAGCCCCAGCATTTT. The chain recombines TRBV27 with TRBJ1-5; 10 bases align to TRBD1. The germline V gene encodes CDR1 MNHEY and CDR2 SMNVEV (reference sequence). Trimming took 7 bases from V and 4 from J; bases not matched to a gene: 7. The length of the CDR3 is 15 residues.

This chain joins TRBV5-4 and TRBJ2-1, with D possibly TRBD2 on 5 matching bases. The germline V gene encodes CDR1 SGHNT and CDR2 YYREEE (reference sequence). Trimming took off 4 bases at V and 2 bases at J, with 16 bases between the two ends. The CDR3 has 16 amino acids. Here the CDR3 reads CASSGGLHGTYNEQFF. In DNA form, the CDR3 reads TGTGCCAGCAGCGGTGGACTCCACGGGACCTACAATGAGCAGTTCTTC.

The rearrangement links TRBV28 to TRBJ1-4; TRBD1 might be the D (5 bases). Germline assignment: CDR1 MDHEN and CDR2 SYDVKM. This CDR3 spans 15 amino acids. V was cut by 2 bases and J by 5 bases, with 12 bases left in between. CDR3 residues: CASSLIGRDNEKLFF. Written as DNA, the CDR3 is TGTGCCAGCAGTTTAATCGGCAGGGACAATGAAAAACTGTTTTTT.

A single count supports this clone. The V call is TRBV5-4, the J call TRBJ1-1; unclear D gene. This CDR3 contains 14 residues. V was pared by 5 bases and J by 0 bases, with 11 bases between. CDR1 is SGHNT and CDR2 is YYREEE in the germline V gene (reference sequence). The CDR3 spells CASRTDLMNTEAFF. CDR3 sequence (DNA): TGTGCCAGCAGGACGGATCTTATGAACACTGAAGCTTTCTTT.

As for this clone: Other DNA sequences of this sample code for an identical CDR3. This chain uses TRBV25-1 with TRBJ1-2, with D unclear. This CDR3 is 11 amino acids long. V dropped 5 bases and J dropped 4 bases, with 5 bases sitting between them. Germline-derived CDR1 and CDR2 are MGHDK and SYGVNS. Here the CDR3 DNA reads TGTGCCAGCAGTCCAGGCTATGGCTACACCTTC. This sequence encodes CASSPGYGYTF.

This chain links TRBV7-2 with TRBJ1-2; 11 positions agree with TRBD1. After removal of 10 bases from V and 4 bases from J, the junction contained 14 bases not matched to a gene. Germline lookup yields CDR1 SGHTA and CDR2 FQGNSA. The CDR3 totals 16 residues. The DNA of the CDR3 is TGTGCCACCGCCCAGCGGGGGGGACAGGGGGGCTATGGCTACACCTTC. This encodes CATAQRGGQGGYGYTF.

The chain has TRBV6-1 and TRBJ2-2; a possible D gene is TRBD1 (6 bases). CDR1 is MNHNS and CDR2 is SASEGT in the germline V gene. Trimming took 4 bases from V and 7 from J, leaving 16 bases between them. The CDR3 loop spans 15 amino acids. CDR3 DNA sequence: TGTGCCAGCAGTGCGCAGGGGAATCAATACGGGGAGCTGTTTTTT. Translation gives CASSAQGNQYGELFF.

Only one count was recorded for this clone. CDR3 DNA sequence: TGTGCCAGCAGTTCCAAGATGAACACTGAAGCTTTCTTT. It specifies CASSSKMNTEAFF. The chain combines TRBV6-1 with TRBJ1-1; D is uncertain. V shed 5 bases and J shed 0 bases, with 7 bases lying between them. Germline V lookup: CDR1 MNHNS, CDR2 SASEGT. There are 13 residues in the CDR3.

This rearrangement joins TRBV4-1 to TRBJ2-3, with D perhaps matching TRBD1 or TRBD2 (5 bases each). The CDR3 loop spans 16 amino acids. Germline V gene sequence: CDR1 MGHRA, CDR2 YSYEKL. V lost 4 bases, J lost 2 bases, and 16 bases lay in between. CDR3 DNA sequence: TGCGCCAGCAGCCCGGGACCTCTAGGGAACACAGATACGCAGTATTTT. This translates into CASSPGPLGNTDTQYF.

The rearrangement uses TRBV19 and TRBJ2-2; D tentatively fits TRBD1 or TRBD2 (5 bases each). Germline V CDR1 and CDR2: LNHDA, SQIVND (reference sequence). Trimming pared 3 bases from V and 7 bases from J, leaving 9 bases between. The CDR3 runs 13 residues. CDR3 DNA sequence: TGTGCCAGTAGTATGGGACCCCTCGGGGAGCTGTTTTTT. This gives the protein CASSMGPLGELFF.

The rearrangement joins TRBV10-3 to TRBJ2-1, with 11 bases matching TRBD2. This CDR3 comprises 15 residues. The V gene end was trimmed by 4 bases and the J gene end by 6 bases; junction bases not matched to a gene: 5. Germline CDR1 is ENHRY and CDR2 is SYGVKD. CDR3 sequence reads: CAISAMTSGTNEQFF. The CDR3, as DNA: TGTGCCATCAGTGCGATGACTAGCGGGACCAATGAGCAGTTCTTC.

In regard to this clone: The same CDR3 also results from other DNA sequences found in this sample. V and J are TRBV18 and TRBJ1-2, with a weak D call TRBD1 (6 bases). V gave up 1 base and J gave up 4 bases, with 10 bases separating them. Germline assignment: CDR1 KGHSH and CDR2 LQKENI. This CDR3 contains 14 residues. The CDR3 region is CASSPQGESYGYTF. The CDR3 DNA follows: TGTGCCAGCTCACCACAGGGGGAAAGCTATGGCTACACCTTC.

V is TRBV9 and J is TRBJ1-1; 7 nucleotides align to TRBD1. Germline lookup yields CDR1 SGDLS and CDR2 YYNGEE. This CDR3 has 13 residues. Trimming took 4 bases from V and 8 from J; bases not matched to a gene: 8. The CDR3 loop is CASSPRQGAEAFF. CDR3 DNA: TGTGCCAGCAGCCCACGACAGGGAGCAGAAGCTTTCTTT.

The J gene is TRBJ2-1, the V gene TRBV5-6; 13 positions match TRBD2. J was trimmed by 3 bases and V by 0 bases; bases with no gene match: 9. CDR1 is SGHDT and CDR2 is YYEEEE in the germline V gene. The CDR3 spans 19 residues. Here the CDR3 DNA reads TGTGCCAGCAGCTTGGCCGTGACTAGCGGGGGGTCCGTCTACAATGAGCAGTTCTTC. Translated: CASSLAVTSGGSVYNEQFF.

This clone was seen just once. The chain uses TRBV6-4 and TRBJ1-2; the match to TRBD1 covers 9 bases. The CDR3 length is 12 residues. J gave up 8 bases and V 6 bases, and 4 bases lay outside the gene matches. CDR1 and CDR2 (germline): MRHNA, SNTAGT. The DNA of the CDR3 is TGTGCCAGCAGACGGACAGGGGAGGGCTACACCTTC. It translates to CASRRTGEGYTF.

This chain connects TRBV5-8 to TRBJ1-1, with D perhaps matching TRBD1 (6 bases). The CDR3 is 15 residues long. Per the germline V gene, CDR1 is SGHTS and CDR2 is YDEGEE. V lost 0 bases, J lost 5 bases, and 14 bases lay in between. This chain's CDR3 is CASSLDGGPITEAFF. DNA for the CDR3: TGTGCCAGCAGCTTGGATGGGGGCCCTATAACTGAAGCTTTCTTT.

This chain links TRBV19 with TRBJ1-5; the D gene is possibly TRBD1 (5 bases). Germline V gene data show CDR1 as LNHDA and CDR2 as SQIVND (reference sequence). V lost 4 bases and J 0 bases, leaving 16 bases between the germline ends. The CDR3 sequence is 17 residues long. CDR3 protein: CASSTTRQRISNQPQHF. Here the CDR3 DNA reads TGTGCCAGTAGTACTACGCGACAGCGGATTAGCAATCAGCCCCAGCATTTT.

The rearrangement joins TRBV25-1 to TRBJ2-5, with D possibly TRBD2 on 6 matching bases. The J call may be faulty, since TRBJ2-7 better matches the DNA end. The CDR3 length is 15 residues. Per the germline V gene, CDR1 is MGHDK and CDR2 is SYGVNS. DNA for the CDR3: TGTGCCAGCAGACCGACCGGGACGGGGGACTACGAGCAGTACTTC. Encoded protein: CASRPTGTGDYEQYF.

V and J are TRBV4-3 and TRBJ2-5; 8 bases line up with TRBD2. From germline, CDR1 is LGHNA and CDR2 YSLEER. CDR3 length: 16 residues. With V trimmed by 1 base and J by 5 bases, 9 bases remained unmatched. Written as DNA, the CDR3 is TGCGCCAGCAGCCAAGCCTGGGGGACTAGTTTTGAGACCCAGTACTTC. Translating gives CASSQAWGTSFETQYF.

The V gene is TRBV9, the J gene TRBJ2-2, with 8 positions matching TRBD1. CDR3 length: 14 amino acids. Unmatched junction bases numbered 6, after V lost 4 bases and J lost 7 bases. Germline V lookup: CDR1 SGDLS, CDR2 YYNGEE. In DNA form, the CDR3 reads TGTGCCAGCAGCCAGACAGGGGCGGGCGGGGAGCTGTTTTTT. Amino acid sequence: CASSQTGAGGELFF.

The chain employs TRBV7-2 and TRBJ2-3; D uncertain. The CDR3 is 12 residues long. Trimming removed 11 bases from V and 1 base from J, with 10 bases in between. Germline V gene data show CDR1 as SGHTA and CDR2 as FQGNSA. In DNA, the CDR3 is TGTGCCGGAGTGTATGGCACAGATACGCAGTATTTT. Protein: CAGVYGTDTQYF.

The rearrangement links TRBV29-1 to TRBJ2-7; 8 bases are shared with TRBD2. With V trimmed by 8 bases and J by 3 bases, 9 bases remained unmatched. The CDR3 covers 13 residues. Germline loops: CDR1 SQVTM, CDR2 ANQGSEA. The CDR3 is CSPARSGGYEQYF. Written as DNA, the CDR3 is TGCAGCCCCGCTAGGAGCGGGGGCTACGAGCAGTACTTC.

CDR3 coding DNA: TGCGCCAGCAGCTTGACTCAGGGTTACGAGCAGTACTTC. It codes for CASSLTQGYEQYF. The chain combines TRBV5-1 with TRBJ2-7, with a weak D call TRBD1 (5 bases). Trimming pared 1 base from V and 4 bases from J, leaving 9 bases between. This CDR3 has 13 amino acids. Germline loops: CDR1 SGHRS, CDR2 YFSETQ.

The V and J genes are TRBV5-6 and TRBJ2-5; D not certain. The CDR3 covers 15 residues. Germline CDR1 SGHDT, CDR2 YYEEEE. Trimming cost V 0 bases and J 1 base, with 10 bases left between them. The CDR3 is CASSLGTHPQETQYF. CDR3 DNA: TGTGCCAGCAGCTTGGGGACGCACCCCCAAGAGACCCAGTACTTC. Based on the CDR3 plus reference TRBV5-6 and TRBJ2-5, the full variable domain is DAGVTQSPTHLIKTRGQQVTLRCSPKSGHDTVSWYQQALGQGPQFIFQYYEEEERQRGNFPDRFSGHQFPNYSSELNVNALLLGDSALYLCASSLGTHPQETQYFGPGTRLLVL.